This T cell receptor beta chain stems from a study of cytomegalovirus exposure and HLA in healthy donors. General observations from the study: High specificity and sensitivity for cytomegalovirus status were reported for the classifier.

To note about this clone: Its antigen is not known.

Both 60 Vbeta primers and 13 Jbeta primers went into the PCR. Sequenced by immunoSEQ multiplex PCR; TCRdb stores in-frame clones only, minus some. Seen in this sample are roughly 140,000 clones; the ten most common clones hold less than 3.5%. Trimming removed 0 bases from V and 5 bases from J; junction bases left unmatched: 4. This CDR3 spans 15 amino acids. The germline gives CDR1 LNHDA, CDR2 SQIVND (reference sequence). The chain recombines TRBV19 with TRBJ1-1; 9 bases match TRBD1. The source material was PBMCs. This clonotype was sampled from a man in his forties or fifties in good health and CMV-seronegative. The CDR3 is CASSIDRTGATEAFF. CDR3 DNA: TGTGCCAGTAGTATAGATCGGACAGGGGCAACTGAAGCTTTCTTT.